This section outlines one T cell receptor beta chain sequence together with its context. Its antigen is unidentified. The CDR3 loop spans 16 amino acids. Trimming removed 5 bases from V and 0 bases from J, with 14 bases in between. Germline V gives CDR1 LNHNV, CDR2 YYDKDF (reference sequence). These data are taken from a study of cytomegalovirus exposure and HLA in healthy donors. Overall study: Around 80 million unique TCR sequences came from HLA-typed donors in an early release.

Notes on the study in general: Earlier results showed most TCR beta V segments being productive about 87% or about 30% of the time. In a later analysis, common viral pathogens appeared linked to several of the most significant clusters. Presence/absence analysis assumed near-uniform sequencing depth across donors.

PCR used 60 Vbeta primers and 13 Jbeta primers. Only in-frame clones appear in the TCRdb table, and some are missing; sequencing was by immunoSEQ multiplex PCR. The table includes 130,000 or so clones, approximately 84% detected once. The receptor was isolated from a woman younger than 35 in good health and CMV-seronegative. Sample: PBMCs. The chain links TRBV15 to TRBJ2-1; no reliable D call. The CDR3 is CATSRTDWSSYNEQFF. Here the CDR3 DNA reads TGTGCCACCAGCCGAACCGACTGGAGCTCCTACAATGAGCAGTTCTTC.